This record concerns one TCR beta chain sequence. V was pared by 5 bases and J by 3 bases, with 7 bases between. The CDR3 totals 12 residues. Germline-derived CDR1 and CDR2 are MNHNS and SASEGT. Primers: 52 TRBV forward and 13 TRBJ reverse. Clones were sequenced by immunoSEQ multiplex PCR, and TCRdb holds only the in-frame ones, with some missing. This table holds a few thousand clones, 84% found once. These data originate in a study of regulatory T cells. This chain links TRBV6-1 with TRBJ1-1, with unresolved D. The sample taken for sequencing was CD8+ T cells sorted from blood. The TCR originated in a child between 5 and 17 years old with CD3G deficiency. The DNA for the CDR3 is TGTGCCAGCAGTCAAGGGTACACTGAAGCTTTCTTT. Its protein product is CASSQGYTEAFF.